These T cell receptor beta chains were read from a single sample in a study of shared clonotypes between healthy human individuals. The assay was immunoSEQ multiplex PCR, and TCRdb's table has in-frame clones only and misses some. Among about 1 million clones listed, 70% to 80% were seen once. The sample comprised memory CD4+ T cells from PBMCs. The receptors stem from a man younger than 30 in good health. Some clones in this sample may be carry-over from other donors' samples. The CDR3 runs from the conserved cysteine through the conserved F or W. Part of the rows lack a size; the others show once, few, many or a class for expanded clones.

clone_size: NA
v_call: TRBV7-9
cdr3_aa: CASSPFQGDAGNTIYF

clone_size: NA
v_call: TRBV28
cdr3_aa: CASSPLSGRGTDTQYF

clone_size: NA
v_call: TRBV5-6
cdr3_aa: CASSGPGFAGAERDTQYF

clone_size: NA
v_call: TRBV2
cdr3_aa: CASIERGVKGYTF

clone_size: NA
v_call: TRBV4-2
cdr3_aa: CASSLDRNYGYTF

clone_size: NA
v_call: TRBV6-1
cdr3_aa: CASSVVSSSSYEQYF

clone_size: NA
v_call: TRBV7-6
cdr3_aa: CASNNPDTEAFF

clone_size: NA
v_call: TRBV9
cdr3_aa: CASSVALGQGHNEQFF

clone_size: NA
v_call: TRBV7-2
cdr3_aa: CASSLGTGYSYYGYTF

clone_size: NA
v_call: TRBV6-5
cdr3_aa: CASVDRPGTEAFF

clone_size: NA
v_call: TRBV18
cdr3_aa: CASSPQTGVGEKLFF

clone_size: NA
v_call: TRBV25-1
cdr3_aa: CASQRSGGDYYTF

clone_size: NA
v_call: TRBV5-8
cdr3_aa: CASSLGGAEAEKLFF

clone_size: NA
v_call: TRBV11-2
cdr3_aa: CASSALTAYNEQFF

clone_size: NA
v_call: TRBV7-2
cdr3_aa: CASSLFGAGASYEQYF

clone_size: NA
v_call: TRBV28
cdr3_aa: CASSFNGAQHF

clone_size: NA
v_call: TRBV7-9
cdr3_aa: CASSLADLSYNEQFF

clone_size: NA
v_call: TRBV5-8
cdr3_aa: CASSLIILTGEKLFF

clone_size: NA
v_call: TRBV18
cdr3_aa: CASSPYSGRGSTDTQYF

clone_size: NA
v_call: TRBV5-1
cdr3_aa: CASSLVGGWTTDTQYF

clone_size: NA
v_call: TRBV12-2
cdr3_aa: CASRWGLGLAKEQFF

clone_size: few
v_call: TRBV7-9
cdr3_aa: CASSLYGEQPQHF

clone_size: NA
v_call: TRBV5-1
cdr3_aa: CASSLGSSSSSYNEQFF

clone_size: NA
v_call: TRBV7-8
cdr3_aa: CASSFTSLSGTQYF

clone_size: NA
v_call: TRBV10-3
cdr3_aa: CAISDNAGVPPQHF

clone_size: NA
v_call: TRBV5-6
cdr3_aa: CASSFGWGFTEAFF

clone_size: NA
v_call: TRBV9
cdr3_aa: CASSRHEQRGTEAFF

clone_size: few
v_call: TRBV7-9
cdr3_aa: CASSQVPQNTEAFF

clone_size: NA
v_call: TRBV5-4
cdr3_aa: CASSTYRDFTYEQYF

clone_size: NA
v_call: TRBV30
cdr3_aa: CAWSAALGTEAFF

clone_size: NA
v_call: TRBV28
cdr3_aa: CASSLSDRAYQPQHF

clone_size: NA
v_call: TRBV4-1
cdr3_aa: CASSQDFGNRARSNEKLFF

clone_size: NA
v_call: TRBV5-6
cdr3_aa: CASSPTGTGYQETQYF

clone_size: NA
v_call: TRBV27
cdr3_aa: CASSPNGLGSNEQYF

clone_size: NA
v_call: TRBV10-2
cdr3_aa: CASSGQGINGYTF

clone_size: once
v_call: TRBV2
cdr3_aa: CASSERPGRYDEQYF

clone_size: NA
v_call: TRBV30
cdr3_aa: CAWSAASAPYNEQFF

clone_size: NA
v_call: TRBV6-1
cdr3_aa: CASSEGGWGRAFVRANEKLFF

clone_size: NA
v_call: TRBV5-1
cdr3_aa: CASSLTGVSGANVLTF

clone_size: NA
v_call: TRBV28
cdr3_aa: CASKGGPYNEQFF

clone_size: NA
v_call: TRBV7-2
cdr3_aa: CASSLDRGRQEQYF

clone_size: NA
v_call: TRBV27
cdr3_aa: CASSWGGSGEQYF

clone_size: NA
v_call: TRBV4-2
cdr3_aa: CASSQEDGRGGLRTEAFF

clone_size: NA
v_call: TRBV19
cdr3_aa: CASSPGRLYEQYF